This section outlines one T cell receptor beta chain sequence together with its context. In the study's own analysis: Scientists estimated how many nucleated cells there were by amplifying reference gene primers. The protocol was immunoSEQ multiplex PCR, while the TCRdb copy is restricted to in-frame clones and leaves out a portion. V and J calls and clone size come straight from that table; D and trimming were deduced from the DNA. The table has 200,000 to 300,000 clones, about 93% seen once; the top ten hold roughly 0.8%. The Seattle site enrolled patients during active infection and followed them longitudinally. The CDR3 runs 15 residues. With 8 bases removed from V and 4 bases from J, the gap between germline ends came to 20 bases. CDR1 is MGHDK, CDR2 SYGVNS, per germline. These data originate in a study of blood T cell repertoires in COVID-19. Whole-study context: T cells, B-cell-depleted T cells, or PBMCs provided the cDNA or gDNA that served as material.

The TCR sequence derives from a man aged 25-45 years with COVID-19, enrolled during active disease. The specimen was peripheral blood. V is TRBV25-1 and J is TRBJ2-5; TRBD1 is a possible D gene (6 bases). DNA of the CDR3: TGTGCCAGCGGCCTGGGGGCCCGATGGGCAGAGACCCAGTACTTC. Residues: CASGLGARWAETQYF. Full variable domain (missing parts from reference TRBV25-1 and TRBJ2-5): EADIYQTPRYLVIGTGKKITLECSQTMGHDKMYWYQQDPGMELHLIHYSYGVNSTEKGDLSSESTVSRIRTEHFPLTLESARPSHTSQYLCASGLGARWAETQYFGPGTRLLVL.